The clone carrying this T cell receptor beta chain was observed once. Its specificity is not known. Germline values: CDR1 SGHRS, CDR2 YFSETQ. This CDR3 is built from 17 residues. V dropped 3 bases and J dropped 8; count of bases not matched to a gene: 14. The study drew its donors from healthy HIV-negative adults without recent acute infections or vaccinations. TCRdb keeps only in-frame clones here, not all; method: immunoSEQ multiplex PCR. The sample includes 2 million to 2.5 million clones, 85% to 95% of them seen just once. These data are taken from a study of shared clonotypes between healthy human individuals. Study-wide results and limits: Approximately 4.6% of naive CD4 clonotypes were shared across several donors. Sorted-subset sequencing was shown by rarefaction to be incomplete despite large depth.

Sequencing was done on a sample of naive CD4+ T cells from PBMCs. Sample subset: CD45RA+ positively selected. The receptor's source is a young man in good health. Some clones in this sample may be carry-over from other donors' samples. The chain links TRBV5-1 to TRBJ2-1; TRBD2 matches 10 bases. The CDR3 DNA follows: TGCGCCAGCAGCTCCCCTGAAGCGGGAGGGCCTCGATATGAGCAGTTCTTC. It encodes CASSSPEAGGPRYEQFF.